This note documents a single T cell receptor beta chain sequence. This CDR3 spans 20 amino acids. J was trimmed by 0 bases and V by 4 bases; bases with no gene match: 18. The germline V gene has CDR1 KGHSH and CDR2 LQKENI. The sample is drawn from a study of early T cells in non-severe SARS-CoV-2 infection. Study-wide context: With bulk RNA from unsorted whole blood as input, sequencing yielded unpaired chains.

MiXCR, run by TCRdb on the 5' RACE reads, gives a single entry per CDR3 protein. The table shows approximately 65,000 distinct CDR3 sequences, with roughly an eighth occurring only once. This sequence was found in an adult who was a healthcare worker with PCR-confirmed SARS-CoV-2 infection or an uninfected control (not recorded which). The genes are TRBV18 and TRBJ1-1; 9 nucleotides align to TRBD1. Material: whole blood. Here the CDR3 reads CASSRQIGRDREPMNTEAFF. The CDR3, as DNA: TGTGCCAGCTCACGACAGATTGGTCGGGACAGGGAACCCATGAACACTGAAGCTTTCTTT. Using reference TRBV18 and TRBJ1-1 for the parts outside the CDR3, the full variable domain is NAGVMQNPRHLVRRRGQEARLRCSPMKGHSHVYWYRQLPEEGLKFMVYLQKENIIDESGMPKERFSAEFPKEGPSILRIQQVVRGDSAAYFCASSRQIGRDREPMNTEAFFGQGTRLTVV.